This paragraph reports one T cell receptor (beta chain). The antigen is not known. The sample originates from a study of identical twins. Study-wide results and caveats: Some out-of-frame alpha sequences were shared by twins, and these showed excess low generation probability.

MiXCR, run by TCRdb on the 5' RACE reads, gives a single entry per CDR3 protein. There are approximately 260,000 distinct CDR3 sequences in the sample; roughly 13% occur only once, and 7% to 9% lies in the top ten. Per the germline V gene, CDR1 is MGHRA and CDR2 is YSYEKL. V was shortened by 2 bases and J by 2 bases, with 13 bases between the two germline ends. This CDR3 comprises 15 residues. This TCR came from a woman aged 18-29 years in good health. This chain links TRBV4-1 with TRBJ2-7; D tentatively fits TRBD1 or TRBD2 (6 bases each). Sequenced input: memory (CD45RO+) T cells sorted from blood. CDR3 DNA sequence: TGCGCCAGCAGCCAAAGGGGGGACTTAACCTACGAGCAGTACTTC. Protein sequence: CASSQRGDLTYEQYF.